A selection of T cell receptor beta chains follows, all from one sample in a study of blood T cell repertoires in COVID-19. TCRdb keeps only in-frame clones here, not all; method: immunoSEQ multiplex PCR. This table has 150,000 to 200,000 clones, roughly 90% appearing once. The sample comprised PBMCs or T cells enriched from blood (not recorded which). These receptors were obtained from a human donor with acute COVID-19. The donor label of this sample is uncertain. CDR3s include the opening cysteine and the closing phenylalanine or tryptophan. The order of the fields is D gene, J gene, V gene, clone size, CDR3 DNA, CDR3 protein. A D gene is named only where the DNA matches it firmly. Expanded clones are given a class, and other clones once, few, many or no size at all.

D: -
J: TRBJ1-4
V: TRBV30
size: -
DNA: TGTGCCTGGACCCAGGACAGCAATAATGAAAAACTGTTTTTT
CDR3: CAWTQDSNNEKLFF

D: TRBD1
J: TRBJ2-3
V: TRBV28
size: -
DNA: TGTGCCAGCACCCTTAGCACAGGGGCTAGCACAGATACGCAGTATTTT
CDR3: CASTLSTGASTDTQYF

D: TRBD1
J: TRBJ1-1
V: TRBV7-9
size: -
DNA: TGTGCCAGCCTCGACGGGACAGCGAACACTGAAGCTTTCTTT
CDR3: CASLDGTANTEAFF

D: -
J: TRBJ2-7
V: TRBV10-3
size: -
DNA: TGTGCCCCCACTCGGACAGCACCCTACCACTACGAGCAGTACTTC
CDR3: CAPTRTAPYHYEQYF

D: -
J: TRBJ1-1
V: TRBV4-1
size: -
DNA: TGCGCCAGCAGCCAAGGTCCCAGGGGAACTGAAGCTTTCTTT
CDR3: CASSQGPRGTEAFF

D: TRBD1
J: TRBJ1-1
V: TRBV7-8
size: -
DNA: TGTGCCAGCAGCCCTACAGGGGGCTTCACGAACACTGAAGCTTTCTTT
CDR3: CASSPTGGFTNTEAFF

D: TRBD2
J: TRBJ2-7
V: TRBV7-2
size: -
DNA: TGTGCCAGCAGCCATGGACTAGCGGGGACATCCTACGAGCAGTACTTC
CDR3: CASSHGLAGTSYEQYF

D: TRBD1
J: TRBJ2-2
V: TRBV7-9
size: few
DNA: TGTGCCAGCAGGCCCCCGACAGGGATGGACGGGGAGCTGTTTTTT
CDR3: CASRPPTGMDGELFF

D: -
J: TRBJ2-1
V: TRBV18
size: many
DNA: TGTGCCAGCTCACCAGAACAAGGGAGCAGTAATGAGCAGTTCTTC
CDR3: CASSPEQGSSNEQFF

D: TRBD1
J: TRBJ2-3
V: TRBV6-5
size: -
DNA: TGTGCCAGCGGGGACAGGATCGTTCCAGATACGCAGTATTTT
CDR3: CASGDRIVPDTQYF

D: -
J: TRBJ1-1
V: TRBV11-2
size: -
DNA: TGTGCCAGCAGCTTAGAGGGCAGAGGACATAGGGCGACGGACACTGAAGCTTTCTTT
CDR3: CASSLEGRGHRATDTEAFF

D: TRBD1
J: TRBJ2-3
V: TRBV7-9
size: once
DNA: TGTGCCAGCAGCTCGGCACAGGGGATGGGCACAGATACGCAGTATTTT
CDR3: CASSSAQGMGTDTQYF

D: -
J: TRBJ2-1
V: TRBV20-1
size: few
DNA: TGTACAATTGCCAGGGGCGATGAGCAGTTCTTC
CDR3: CTIARGDEQFF

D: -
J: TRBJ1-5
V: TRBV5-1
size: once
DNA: TGCGCCAGCAGCTTGGCCAGTAATCAGCCCCAGCATTTT
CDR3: CASSLASNQPQHF

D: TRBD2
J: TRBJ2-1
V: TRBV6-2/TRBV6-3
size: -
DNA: TGTGCCAGCAGTTACTCCGGACTAGCGGGGCGTTCTTACAATGAGCAGTTCTTC
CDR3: CASSYSGLAGRSYNEQFF

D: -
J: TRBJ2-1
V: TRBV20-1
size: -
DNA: TGCAGTGCTGGGCTAGCTCAGCAGTTCTTC
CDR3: CSAGLAQQFF

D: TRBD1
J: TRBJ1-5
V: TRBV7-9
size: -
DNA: TGTGCCAGCAGCGACGACAGGGAGTCTGGCCAGCCCCAGCATTTT
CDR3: CASSDDRESGQPQHF

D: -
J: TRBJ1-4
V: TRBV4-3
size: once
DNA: TGCGCCAGCAGCCATCGCGGGGGCTCAACTAATGAAAAACTGTTTTTT
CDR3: CASSHRGGSTNEKLFF

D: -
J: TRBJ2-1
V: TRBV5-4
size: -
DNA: TGTGCCAGCAGCTTACAAGGGCCAGGGGCCTACAATGAGCAGTTCTTC
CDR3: CASSLQGPGAYNEQFF

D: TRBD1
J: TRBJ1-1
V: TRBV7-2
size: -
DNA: TGTGCCAGCAGCTTGACCCCGGGACAGCCAGCTTTCTTT
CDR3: CASSLTPGQPAFF

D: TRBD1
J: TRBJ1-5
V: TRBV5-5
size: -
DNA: TGTGCCAGCAGCTTGGTCGCCCGGGACAGAAATCAGCCCCAGCATTTT
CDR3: CASSLVARDRNQPQHF

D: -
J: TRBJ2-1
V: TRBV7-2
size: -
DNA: TGTGCCAGCAGCTTACCTAAAAGGGGCCATGAGCAGTTCTTC
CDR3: CASSLPKRGHEQFF

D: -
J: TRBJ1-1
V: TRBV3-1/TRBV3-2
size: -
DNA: TGTGCCAGCAGCGGCCAGGCCCTATTCACTGAAGCTTTCTTT
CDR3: CASSGQALFTEAFF

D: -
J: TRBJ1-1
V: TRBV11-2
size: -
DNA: TGTGCCAGCAGCTTAGATTGGCCGAACACTGAAGCTTTCTTT
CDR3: CASSLDWPNTEAFF

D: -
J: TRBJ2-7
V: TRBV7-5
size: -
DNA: TGTGCCAGAAGCGGACCGGGACAGGGGGTGCCCTACGAGCAGTACTTC
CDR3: CARSGPGQGVPYEQYF

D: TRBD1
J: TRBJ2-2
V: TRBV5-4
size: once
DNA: TGTGCCAGCAGCGACAGGGGGCGCGGGGGCGGGGAGCTGTTTTTT
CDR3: CASSDRGRGGGELFF

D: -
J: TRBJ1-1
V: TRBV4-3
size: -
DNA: TGCGCCAGCAGCCAAGACTCGAGGACTGAAGCTTTCTTT
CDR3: CASSQDSRTEAFF

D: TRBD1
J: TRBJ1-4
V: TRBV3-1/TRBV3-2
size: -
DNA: TGTGCCAGCAGCCAATCAAACAGGGGGCCGGGTGAAAAACTGTTTTTT
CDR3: CASSQSNRGPGEKLFF

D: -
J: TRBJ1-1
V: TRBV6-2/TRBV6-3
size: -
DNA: TGTGCCAGCAGTTGGGACCCTCTGGGAGGGAACACTGAAGCTTTCTTT
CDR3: CASSWDPLGGNTEAFF

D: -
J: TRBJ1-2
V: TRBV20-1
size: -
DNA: TGCAGTGCTAGCAGTAATGGCTACACCTTC
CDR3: CSASSNGYTF

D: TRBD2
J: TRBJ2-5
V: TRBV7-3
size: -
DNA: TGTGCCAGCAGCTTAACGAGGAACCGGGGGGAGATTTTGCAAGAGACCCAGTACTTC
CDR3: CASSLTRNRGEILQETQYF

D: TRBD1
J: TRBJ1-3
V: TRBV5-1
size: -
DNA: TGCGCCAGCAGCTTGAGCCAGGGGGGTCGCACCATATATTTT
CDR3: CASSLSQGGRTIYF

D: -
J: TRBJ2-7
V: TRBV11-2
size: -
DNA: TGTGCCAGCAGCTTAGGGCAGGGCGAGCAGTACTTC
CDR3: CASSLGQGEQYF

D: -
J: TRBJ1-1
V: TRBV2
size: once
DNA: TGTGCCAGCAGGTCGGGGTCCCTGAACACTGAAGCTTTCTTT
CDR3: CASRSGSLNTEAFF

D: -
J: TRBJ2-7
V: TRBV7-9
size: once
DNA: TGTGCCAGCAGCTTCCGCTTCGACACGGCCTACGAGCAGTACTTC
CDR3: CASSFRFDTAYEQYF

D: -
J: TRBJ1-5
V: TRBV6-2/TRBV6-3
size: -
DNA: TGTGCCAGCAGTTACGAAGGAGGAGCCCAGCATTTT
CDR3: CASSYEGGAQHF

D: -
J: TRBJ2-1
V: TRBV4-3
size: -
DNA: TGCGCCAGCAGCCAAGAATCGGGGGACTCCTACAATGAGCAGTTCTTC
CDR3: CASSQESGDSYNEQFF

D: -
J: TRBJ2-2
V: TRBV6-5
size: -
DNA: TGTGCCAGCAGTTCCAGGACAGGAGGGACCGGGGAGCTGTTTTTT
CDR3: CASSSRTGGTGELFF

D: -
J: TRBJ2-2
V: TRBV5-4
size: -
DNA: TGTGCCAGCAGCCCTGGGGGCTCCACCGGGGAGCTGTTTTTT
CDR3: CASSPGGSTGELFF

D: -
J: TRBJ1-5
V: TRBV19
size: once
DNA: TGTGCCACCAGTAGTGGGCGCCAGCATTTT
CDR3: CATSSGRQHF

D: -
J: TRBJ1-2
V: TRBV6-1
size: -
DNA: TGTGCCAGCAGTGAACGGGGTACTCATGGCTACACCTTC
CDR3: CASSERGTHGYTF

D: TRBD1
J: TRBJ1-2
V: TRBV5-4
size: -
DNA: TGTGCCAGCAACAGACAGGGAACTTATGGCCACACCTTC
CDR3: CASNRQGTYGHTF

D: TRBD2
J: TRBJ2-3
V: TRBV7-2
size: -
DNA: TGTGCCAGCAGCACCGGACTAGTCGCAGATACGCAGTATTTT
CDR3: CASSTGLVADTQYF

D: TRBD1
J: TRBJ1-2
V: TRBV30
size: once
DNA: TGTGCCTGGAAAACTCACGACAGGGGGCTAAACTATGGCTACACCTTC
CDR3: CAWKTHDRGLNYGYTF

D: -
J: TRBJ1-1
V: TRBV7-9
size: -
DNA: TGTGCCAGCAGCTTAGCGAGTCTGCCTGAAGCTTTCTTT
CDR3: CASSLASLPEAFF